These T cell receptor beta chains were read from a single sample in a study of blood T cell repertoires in COVID-19. Method: immunoSEQ multiplex PCR; TCRdb's copy keeps in-frame clones and lacks some. The sample contains a few hundred thousand clones, about four fifths of which appear only once. The source material was peripheral blood. The source of these receptors is a man aged 50 to 60 with active or convalescent COVID-19. The CDR3 runs from the conserved cysteine through the conserved F or W. Fields, in order: D gene, clone size, V gene, CDR3 length, J gene, CDR3 DNA, CDR3 protein. D genes are given only for firm matches. The size of a clone is reported for some rows only, either as once, few or many, or as a class for expanded clones.

NA	NA	TRBV5-1	15	TRBJ1-6	TGCGCCAGCAGCTTGGCCGGACCGGGGAATTCACCCCTCCACTTT	CASSLAGPGNSPLHF
TRBD1	NA	TRBV7-2	13	TRBJ1-1	TGTGCCAGCAGCCCAGGGACAGGGACGAGAGCTTTCTTT	CASSPGTGTRAFF
NA	NA	TRBV9	15	TRBJ2-2	TGTGCCAGCAGTTCGGGGGAGAAGTTCCCCGGGGAGCTGTTTTTT	CASSSGEKFPGELFF
NA	NA	TRBV5-1	16	TRBJ2-6	TGCGCCAGCAGCTTGCCCTCCCTTCGGGGGGCCAACGTCCTGACTTTC	CASSLPSLRGANVLTF
NA	NA	TRBV19	13	TRBJ1-1	TGTGCCAGTAGTGTACAGGGGAACACTGAAGCTTTCTTT	CASSVQGNTEAFF
NA	many	TRBV5-8	13	TRBJ1-1	TGTGCCAGCAGCTTTGTGGCGGACACTGAAGCTTTCTTT	CASSFVADTEAFF
NA	NA	TRBV5-1	16	TRBJ1-1	TGCGCCAGCAGCTTGGACCGCGGGGGGAGATACACTGAAGCTTTCTTT	CASSLDRGGRYTEAFF
TRBD1	NA	TRBV18	14	TRBJ1-4	TGTGCCAGCTCAATGGACAGGGTACGTGAAAAACTGTTTTTT	CASSMDRVREKLFF
TRBD2	NA	TRBV5-6	16	TRBJ2-3	TGTGCCAGCAGCTTTAGGCGGGGGGGCAGCACAGATACGCAGTATTTT	CASSFRRGGSTDTQYF
NA	NA	TRBV3-1/TRBV3-2	16	TRBJ2-5	TGTGCCAGCAGCCAGAACCGGGACACACCCCAAGAGACCCAGTACTTC	CASSQNRDTPQETQYF
TRBD1	NA	TRBV27	19	TRBJ1-6	TGTGCCAGCAGTTTATCGAGGCAGGGGGCTTTCTTCCATAATTCACCCCTCCACTTT	CASSLSRQGAFFHNSPLHF
NA	NA	TRBV3-1/TRBV3-2	12	TRBJ1-3	TGTGCCAGCAGCCAAGAGAGGGCGAGAATATATTTT	CASSQERARIYF
NA	NA	TRBV7-2	12	TRBJ1-1	TGTGCCAGCAGCCTATCAGGGTTTGAAGCTTTCTTT	CASSLSGFEAFF
TRBD1	NA	TRBV19	14	TRBJ1-2	TGTGCCAGTAGCCGACGACAGGGGGAGGGTGGCTACACCTTC	CASSRRQGEGGYTF
NA	NA	TRBV27	15	TRBJ2-5	TGTGCCAGCAGTTTAGTGGTCAGGGGCGAGGAGACCCAGTACTTC	CASSLVVRGEETQYF
NA	NA	TRBV7-2	15	TRBJ1-4	TGTGCCAGCAGCTTAACAGGGACGGCTAATGAAAAACTGTTTTTT	CASSLTGTANEKLFF
NA	NA	TRBV2	12	TRBJ1-2	TGTGCCAGCAGTGATTACATTGATGGCTACACCTTC	CASSDYIDGYTF
NA	NA	TRBV5-1	15	TRBJ1-6	TGCGCCAGCAGAGGGTCCGGACTGGGAAATTCACCCCTCCACTTT	CASRGSGLGNSPLHF
NA	NA	TRBV4-3	14	TRBJ2-2	TGCGCCAGCAGCCAAGGGCCTGTGCCCGGGGAGCTGTTTTTT	CASSQGPVPGELFF
NA	NA	TRBV10-3	12	TRBJ2-7	TGTGCCATCAGTGGACAGATCTACGAGCAGTACTTC	CAISGQIYEQYF
TRBD1	once	TRBV5-1	15	TRBJ2-2	TGCGCCAGCAGCGCGGGACAGGGCCACACCGGGGAGCTGTTTTTT	CASSAGQGHTGELFF
TRBD2	NA	TRBV5-4	16	TRBJ2-7	TGTGCCAGCAGCTACGAACCTAGCGGGAGTTCCTACGAGCAGTACTTC	CASSYEPSGSSYEQYF
TRBD1	NA	TRBV6-5	12	TRBJ2-3	TGTGCCACCTGGACAGGAGCAGATACGCAGTATTTT	CATWTGADTQYF
NA	NA	TRBV14	15	TRBJ1-1	TGTGCCAGCAGCCAAGATCCCAGAAAGAACACTGAAGCTTTCTTT	CASSQDPRKNTEAFF
NA	NA	TRBV19	13	TRBJ1-2	TGTGCCAGTAGTATCCCCGGGAACTATGGCTACACCTTC	CASSIPGNYGYTF
TRBD1	NA	TRBV16	12	TRBJ1-1	TGTGCCAGCAGCCCGGGACAGTCTGAAGCTTTCTTT	CASSPGQSEAFF
NA	NA	TRBV27	14	TRBJ1-2	TGTGCCAGCAGTTTTGCGGGGGTAGGATATGGCTACACCTTC	CASSFAGVGYGYTF
NA	NA	TRBV10-3	16	TRBJ1-4	TGTGCCAGCTCCCCGCTAGACCGCGGCGTCAATGAAAAACTGTTTTTT	CASSPLDRGVNEKLFF
NA	NA	TRBV5-8	15	TRBJ1-3	TGTGCCAGCAGCTCGGCCGGGAGCTCTGGAAACACCATATATTTT	CASSSAGSSGNTIYF
TRBD2	once	TRBV19	14	TRBJ2-1	TGTGCCAGTAGCCAATCCGGGACTAATAATGAGCAGTTCTTC	CASSQSGTNNEQFF
TRBD1	NA	TRBV30	14	TRBJ1-4	TGTGCCTGGAGTTCGGACAGGGCTAATGAAAAACTGTTTTTT	CAWSSDRANEKLFF
NA	NA	TRBV6-5	14	TRBJ1-6	TGTGCCAGTAGGAAGACAGCATATAATTCACCCCTCCACTTT	CASRKTAYNSPLHF
NA	few	TRBV7-8	14	TRBJ1-1	TGTGCCAGCAGCTTAGTGGCAGGGAGGACTGAAGCTTTCTTT	CASSLVAGRTEAFF
NA	NA	TRBV6-2/TRBV6-3	14	TRBJ1-1	TGTGCCAGCAGCCATCAAAATTCGAACACTGAAGCTTTCTTT	CASSHQNSNTEAFF
TRBD1	NA	TRBV7-9	15	TRBJ2-7	TGTGCCAGCGGACACCGGGACAGGGTGGACTACGAGCAGTACTTC	CASGHRDRVDYEQYF
NA	NA	TRBV6-6	12	TRBJ2-7	TGTGCCAGCAGCCCGTCTTCCTACGAGCAGTACTTC	CASSPSSYEQYF
NA	few	TRBV30	14	TRBJ1-5	TGTGCCTGGAGTGATCTTCGGGGGGTTCAGCCCCAGCATTTT	CAWSDLRGVQPQHF
NA	NA	TRBV9	13	TRBJ1-6	TGTGCCAGCAGCGCGGGTACCGGGTCACCCCTCCACTTT	CASSAGTGSPLHF
NA	NA	TRBV5-1	15	TRBJ1-4	TGCGCCAGCAGCTCGACGGACAGTCTTAATGAAAAACTGTTTTTT	CASSSTDSLNEKLFF
NA	NA	TRBV27	15	TRBJ1-5	TGTGCCCATTCTCCAGGGGTAAGTAGCAATCAGCCCCAGCATTTT	CAHSPGVSSNQPQHF
NA	NA	TRBV6-5	14	TRBJ2-5	TGTGCCAGCAAGTCGGCCCTTAGGAGAGAGACCCAGTACTTC	CASKSALRRETQYF
TRBD1	NA	TRBV6-6	13	TRBJ1-1	TGTGCCAGCAGTTACCGGGGACAGAGTGAAGCTTTCTTT	CASSYRGQSEAFF